This note documents a single T cell receptor (beta chain) sequence. There is no known antigen for this receptor. There are no base qualities to consult, and no much larger clone falls within one base. Reading the germline V gene gives CDR1 MGHRA and CDR2 YSYEKL. There are 16 amino acids in the CDR3, from cysteine to phenylalanine inclusive. The only DNA kept is the CDR3, 48 bases in frame from the first base. Here V drops 5 bases and J drops 0 bases, and the junction holds 7 bases not matched to any gene. The cohort consisted of 600 to 700 healthy bone marrow donors. Cohort members were all nominally healthy when sampled, although unrecorded immune exposures were likely present. The donor was CMV seropositive and belonged to the group of some 290 seropositive cohort members. A peripheral blood sample was provided by each donor, and peripheral blood mononuclear cells were used for TCR beta sequencing. The Qiagen DNeasy Blood Extraction Kit was used to extract genomic DNA from the blood cell samples.

The library was obtained by the immunoSEQ multiplex PCR assay. For the multiplex PCR, a mixture combining 60 forward primers for TCR Vbeta segments and 13 reverse primers for TCR Jbeta segments was used. Amplification of the CDR3 region of rearranged TCR beta genes was performed with a multiplex PCR assay on genomic DNA. Amplified TCR beta libraries were sequenced as 87-base-pair reads on the Illumina HiSeq System. The authors' pipeline ran thus. In a later analysis, around 80 million unique TCR beta chains were counted across the approximately 640 repertoires, and roughly 10 million of these chains were shared by at least two donors. To remove PCR and sequencing errors, raw reads were error-corrected and collapsed into unique sequences using a nearest-neighbor algorithm that merged closely related sequences. To assign V, D and J gene segments, CDR3 sequences were aligned to IMGT reference sequences. For a sequence to be retained, at least a six-nucleotide match to both a V gene segment and a J gene segment was required. A rearrangement was called productive if the CDR3 had no stop codons and remained in frame with V and J, and every other rearrangement was called non-productive. Following IMGT convention, CDR3 was defined as the stretch from the second conserved V-encoded cysteine up to the conserved J-encoded phenylalanine. The earlier analysis of roughly 590 of the donors excluded sequences that lacked an unambiguous match to a single V gene segment. In an earlier analysis of 587 of the donors, V segments were called functional above 56.7% productive rearrangements and were called segregating when the between-donor standard deviation exceeded 5%. A statistical classification framework was built for diagnosing cytomegalovirus status from the catalog of TCR beta chain sequences. In a later analysis, TCR nucleotide sequences were compared against IMGT/GENE-DB human TR gene sequences so that V and J genes could be assigned. In a later analysis, CDR3 sequences and most-parsimonious VDJ recombination scenarios were assigned using the TCRdist pipeline. A later analysis defined each TCR beta chain by its CDR3 amino acid sequence plus V-gene family, and excluded reads lacking a unique V-gene family. In a later analysis, a few hundred highly shared, low-generation-probability nucleotide sequences were removed to address suspected cross-contamination and a sequencing artifact. For each public chain, a later analysis derived a clonal expansion index from normalized ranks of inferred template counts within each repertoire. In a later analysis, generation probabilities were computed using a VDJ recombination model fitted to out-of-frame rearrangements, and the results were checked against IGoR. In a later analysis, TCR-TCR, TCR-HLA and TCR-CMV co-occurrence was scored with hypergeometric tests, and a repertoire-size bias correction was applied to TCR pairs. False discovery rates were estimated in a later analysis by permuting HLA or CMV assignments 20 times. In a later analysis, co-occurring TCRs were grouped using DBSCAN, and TCRdist sequence similarity was added for clustering within HLA-allele-positive subsets. Repertoires with fewer than 30,000 or more than 120,000 public chains were left out of co-occurrence clustering, as were about five repertoires with anomalous nucleotide sharing. TCRdb provides this immuneACCESS table in a form limited to in-frame rearrangements. Some clones are lacking; in checked studies, under half of them reflect an unresolved V gene, and why the rest are absent is not known. From that table come the V and J calls and clone size; the DNA was used to work out D and trimming. The sample data list about 110,000 clones, and approximately 80% of these were observed just once. The ten largest clones add up to 5% to 7.5% of the sample.

This record belongs to a study of cytomegalovirus exposure and HLA in healthy donors (dated by TCRdb to about 2017). Study-wide context: An earlier analysis of 550 to 700 of the donors reported approximately 270 Gb of sequence data and more than 90 million unique TCR beta sequences from around 200 million T cells. Genome-wide SNP genotypes for about 65% of the roughly 700 donors were used in a later genetic analysis, which treated that subset as a discovery cohort. The study aimed to test whether signatures of past pathogen exposure could be identified by cataloging public T cell receptors. An earlier analysis of approximately 640 of the donors applied high-throughput TCR beta sequencing to assess whether each TCR beta V gene segment acted as functional or pseudogenic. Among 398 genotyped donors of the cohort, an average of roughly 240,000 unique TCR beta nucleotide sequences were sequenced per donor, approximately 20% of them non-productive. The T cell repertoires of 666 subjects were profiled by immunosequencing and related to cytomegalovirus serostatus. Donor age, sex, ethnicity and CMV serostatus were collected together with the repertoire data. Every discovery cohort repertoire had been produced on one sequencing platform. Along with the roughly 670-subject first cohort, a separate validation cohort of some 130 different subjects was used. Typing coverage differed by locus: A, B, C, DRB1 and DQB1 were typed in roughly 620-640 donors, DQA1 in about 510, DPA1 in some 570, and DPB1 in 450 to 490. A later analysis re-examined previously published TCR beta repertoires from just over 650 donors and added high-resolution HLA genotyping to investigate patterns of TCR occurrence. To predict cytomegalovirus infection status, the study combined high-throughput TCR immunosequencing, statistical association of individual TCRs with disease status, and machine learning. Several DR-DQ haplotypes were handled as single units for association and clustering because linkage in the cohort was strong. The genetic ancestry cluster associated with self-reported Caucasian donors included roughly four fifths of the roughly 380 genotyped donors. In the later analysis, no new phenotypic data were used to find candidate immune exposures; instead, reliance was placed on TCR beta sequences and their occurrence across donors. An early release that covered about 600 HLA-typed donors contained about 300 gigabases of sequencing data and tens of millions of unique TCR sequences. Both class I and class II loci were covered by HLA typing, at four-digit resolution. General study outcomes and caveats: HLA typing was unavailable for some donors at each locus, so association tests used only the typed subset. In a later analysis, TCR association rates were found to vary across HLA loci, with the most associated TCRs seen for DRB1 alleles and the fewest for HLA-C alleles. A further reported finding was that TCR beta sequences accurately predicted the HLA-A and HLA-B alleles for most subjects in the first cohort. A later analysis reported that several top co-occurrence clusters appeared linked to parvovirus B19, influenza, CMV and Epstein-Barr virus. A later genetic analysis reported fewer N-insertions in productive TCRs among donors in an Asian-associated ancestry cluster than the roughly 620-donor mean. At a false discovery rate of 0.05, a later analysis linked under 20,000 TCR beta sequences to specific HLA alleles. Three of the identified cytomegalovirus-associated TCR beta chains were confirmed in vitro to be specific for cytomegalovirus antigens. A cluster of highly shared sequence variants was judged likely to represent a technical artifact of the sequencing pipeline. Cytomegalovirus status was reported to be diagnosed by the classifier with high specificity and sensitivity in both the original and validation cohorts. Most TCR sequences were observed very rarely across donors, whereas some public TCRs were present in many individuals. The authors suggested that the approach could potentially be generalized to other disease states and immunological phenotypes. When HLA alleles, especially DR and DQ, strongly co-occurred, TCR associations were difficult to assign to individual alleles. In an earlier analysis of around 600 of the donors, most TCR beta V segments were observed in productive rearrangements about 87% or about 30% of the time, broadly matching IMGT annotations. Linkage disequilibrium might explain the correlated functional status among segregating V segments, but an unknown experimental factor could not be ruled out. In a later analysis, most CMV-associated TCR beta chains were found to appear HLA-restricted, with HLA associations seemingly driven largely by CMV exposure. Presence/absence analyses assumed roughly uniform sequencing depth across donors, an assumption that may not hold. In a later analysis, HLA-associated TCR beta chains showed more clonal expansion and lower generation probabilities than non-associated chains that were equally common. Because counts were too low, some 17 rarely observed V segments, including chromosome 9 orphons, were left out of the earlier analysis of roughly 600 of the donors. For the cohort, immune exposure information was limited to CMV serostatus. The cohort was sequenced for TCR beta chains only, and without alpha or paired-chain data the features that could be detected were limited. Some IMGT-functional V segments, including TRBV6-2 and TRBV6-3, could not be told apart with the 87-base-pair reads, so those segments were excluded. A total of around 150 TCR beta chains were listed by the study as associated with cytomegalovirus. An association between a missense DCLRE1C variant and V-gene and J-gene trimming of TCR beta chains was found in a later genetic analysis and replicated in an independent cohort.

The chain employs TRBV4-1 and TRBJ2-3; TRBD2 agrees with 8 junctional bases. The source of this sequence is a man aged 25-45 years in good health and CMV-seropositive. Material: PBMCs. The CDR3 loop reads CASSTLAGRSTDTQYF. Read as DNA, the sequence is TGCGCCAGCAGCACTTTAGCGGGGAGAAGCACAGATACGCAGTATTTT.